Listed below are T cell receptor beta chains from one sample, sequenced in a study of control samples from healthy donors and cancer patients. Only in-frame clones appear in the TCRdb table, and some are missing; sequencing was by immunoSEQ multiplex PCR. This sample has 150,000 to 200,000 clones, with 90% found just once. The specimen sequenced was blood. These receptors came from a woman aged 45-59 years in good health. Each CDR3 is given with its conserved first and last residue. A row's size may be missing; if present it is once, few, many or a size class.

>-|TRBV29-1|TRBJ2-7
CSVPSPGTVYEQYF
>-|TRBV29-1|TRBJ2-5
CSAAQETQYF
>-|TRBV10-3|TRBJ2-1
CAIGKTGLRGNEQFF
>-|TRBV2|TRBJ2-1
CASSLGRREQFF
>-|TRBV2|TRBJ2-2
CASSGGGGELFF
>-|TRBV6-5|TRBJ1-2
CASSRQGLGYTF
>-|TRBV29-1|TRBJ2-1
CSVEGLVVGEQFF
>-|TRBV19|TRBJ2-7
CASRTTWTGVSEQYF
>-|TRBV27|TRBJ2-5
CASSPPGGKTQYF
>few|TRBV19|TRBJ1-2
CASNGNLWGYGYTF
>-|TRBV28|TRBJ1-4
CASIAPGTNEKLFF
>once|TRBV27|TRBJ1-1
CASSLIAGTEAFF
>-|TRBV7-2|TRBJ2-3
CASSLARITDTQYF
>-|TRBV5-6|TRBJ2-7
CASRHQAGGAQTSTYEQYF
>-|TRBV6-6|TRBJ1-2
CASSYDSPLTGYTF
>-|TRBV3-1/TRBV3-2|TRBJ1-3
CASSQGRRVSGNTIYF
>-|TRBV28|TRBJ1-2
CASSPGGGRGYGYTF